This entry is about one T cell receptor (beta chain). This specimen comes from a study of control samples from healthy donors and cancer patients. Trimming stripped 8 bases from V and 7 bases from J, with 6 bases between. This CDR3 is built from 11 residues. Germline loops: CDR1 LNHDA, CDR2 SQIVND (reference sequence). Sequenced by immunoSEQ multiplex PCR; TCRdb stores in-frame clones only, minus some. This table holds about 160,000 clones, around 90% found once. V usage is TRBV19 and J usage is TRBJ1-6, with a weak D call TRBD1 (5 bases). The TCR sequence derives from a man between 25 and 39 years old in good health. Sample: blood. The CDR3 coding sequence is TGTGCCAGTGGGGGGAATTCACCCCTCCACTTT. It codes for CASGGNSPLHF.